This T cell receptor beta chain was recovered during a study of Ad26.COV2.S vaccination and SARS-CoV-2 variants (dated by TCRdb to about 2021). A note on the overall study: Donors in the vaccine arm were drawn from COV1001, a phase I-IIa trial of Ad26.COV2.S in healthy adults that was multicentre, randomized, double-blind and placebo-controlled. Ad26.COV2.S was administered intramuscularly at a dose of 5x10^10 or 1x10^11 viral particles, either as one shot or as two shots given 56 days apart. TCRbeta repertoire sequencing was used to assess the specificity and breadth of SARS-CoV-2-reactive T cell receptors after Ad26.COV2.S vaccination. A total of 32 samples were included in the TCR-sequenced set, comprising around 19 Ad26.COV2.S vaccine recipients, 5 placebo recipients and 8 SARS-CoV-2 convalescent individuals. Participants in the trial were split at random into five groups of five each, receiving low-dose or high-dose Ad26.COV2.S once or twice, or else placebo on both occasions. Investigators did not know the trial group allocation while performing experiments and assessing outcomes.

Including cysteine and phenylalanine, the CDR3 has 11 amino acids. Only the CDR3 DNA stays, 33 bases, in frame from base 1. The trim is 2 bases for V and 11 bases for J, with a gap of 9 bases between the germline ends. CDR1 is given as SEHNR and CDR2 as FQNEAQ, both from the germline V gene (reference sequence). TCRbeta CDR3 regions were sequenced with the immunoSEQ Assay. After extraction, genomic DNA underwent amplification by bias-controlled multiplex PCR, followed by high-throughput sequencing. The study's own analysis went as follows. To quantify the absolute abundance of every unique TCRbeta CDR3 region, sequences were collapsed and filtered. T cell fraction was estimated by normalizing TCRbeta template counts to usable DNA, with usable DNA measured through amplification of reference genes found in all nucleated cells. Repertoire TCRs were annotated as SARS-CoV-2-specific when V gene, CDR3 amino acid sequence and J gene were exactly matched to a known reactive TCR set. The reference SARS-CoV-2 TCR set was obtained from MIRA and was filtered for enrichment in COVID-19-positive ImmuneCODE repertoires, whereby public or cross-reactive TCRs were removed. Based on the MIRA antigens, annotated TCRs were further analysed at the level of specific ORF or position within ORF. Breadth was defined as the number of annotated unique rearrangements divided by the total number of unique productive rearrangements, and depth was defined as the summed frequency of the annotated unique rearrangements. Two-sided Wilcoxon rank-sum tests were used to compare TCR breadth between groups. The table was pulled from immuneACCESS by TCRdb, which kept in-frame rearrangements only. Such tables lose some clones; where checked, under half of the loss comes from unresolved V genes, and the rest has no known cause. D and trimming were read from the DNA, whereas the V and J calls and clone size are those reported in that table. The sample includes about 420,000 clones, with roughly 88% observed a single time. The ten largest make up 3.6% of the sample.

The meaning of the sample's treatment or condition label: some 20 received Ad26.COV2.S at low or high dose, single or two shots; several received placebo; per-sample allocation not given. For vaccine and placebo recipients, repertoires were sequenced using samples collected on day 63 after the first injection. Cohort 1b enrolled 25 or so adults aged 18-55 years at a single site in Boston, USA, between 29 July and 7 August 2020. As a vaccine, Ad26.COV2.S was a replication-incompetent adenovirus type 26 vector that expressed a prefusion-stabilized SARS-CoV-2 spike protein derived from the original Wuhan strain. Of note for this clone: The clone's antigen remains unknown. Base quality data are lacking; no much larger clone is found one base away.

The paper as a whole reports these results and caveats: After vaccination, spike-specific CD8+ and CD4+ T cell responses were reported to show substantial breadth. Comparable non-spike TCR breadth was observed between vaccine and placebo recipients, consistent with only spike being contained in the vaccine. Spike-specific TCR breadth was higher in Ad26.COV2.S recipients than in placebo recipients (P = 0.0014). Comparing responses between vaccine doses or regimens was not something the study was powered to do. The authors noted that the TCR breadth and depth analyses may have underestimated total T cell responses.

This sample comprised peripheral blood, obtained in a trial of Ad26.COV2.S vaccine versus placebo. This sequence was found in a person aged 18-65 years who received the Ad26.COV2.S COVID-19 vaccine or a placebo. The rearrangement joined TRBV7-9 to TRBJ1-1; tentative D gene TRBD1, with 6 bases matching. The nucleotide sequence reads TGTGCCAGCAGCTTAAAGGGGGATGCTTTCTTT. Translated, it reads CASSLKGDAFF.